The entry below describes one TCR beta chain. The method was immunoSEQ multiplex PCR; TCRdb's version includes in-frame clones alone and lacks a portion of them. The table includes tens of thousands of clones, approximately 90% detected once. This specimen belongs to a study of OX40 agonist ivuxolimab in advanced cancers. The CDR3 is 13 residues long. V was shortened by 7 bases and J by 1 base, with 12 bases between the two germline ends. Germline loops: CDR1 SGHKS, CDR2 YYEKEE (reference sequence). V is TRBV5-5 and J is TRBJ2-7; no firm D call. The TCR was taken from an adult with an advanced solid tumor such as melanoma, head and neck, liver or kidney cancer. The sample here was CD4+ or CD8+ T cells sorted from blood, taken in a trial of the OX40 agonist ivuxolimab. CDR3 in DNA: TGTGCCAGCCACGCGGCGGATTCCTACGAGCAGTACTTC. Its translation is CASHAADSYEQYF.